The entry below describes one T cell receptor beta chain. In this sample, this clonotype turned up a few times. Its antigen is currently not known. The sample holds no much larger clone one base away, and base qualities are not on file. These data belong to a study of T cells after yellow fever vaccination (dated 2019 in TCRdb). The study in broad terms: The SMART-Seq v4 Ultra Low Input RNA kit was used to prepare libraries from fractions with low cell numbers. Bulk TCR alpha and beta repertoires were sequenced longitudinally to track T-cell clones before and after primary and booster YFV17D yellow fever vaccination. Two healthy male donors made up the cohort, one aged 18 to 29 years and the other aged 30 to 40 years. Blood samples were taken at several timepoints before and after primary and secondary immunization, and bulk PBMC replicates and cell subsets were isolated. What the research found in general, with its limitations: A small share of clonotypes occurred in both CD4 and CD8 compartments, likely arising from convergent recombination. Computational filtering was needed because FACS-sorted repertoires could contain abundant contaminating clonotypes from the bulk population. Because the study included only a couple of donors, the extent to which the findings can be generalized is limited. Compared with the primary T-cell response, the secondary T-cell response was weaker but faster, peaking on day 5 rather than day 15. After the booster, most clones that had expanded after primary vaccination were detected again (nearly 98% of CD4 and more than 85% of CD8), suggesting broad maintenance of memory.

TCR cDNA was synthesized by 5'RACE template switching, through which a universal primer site and unique molecular identifiers were introduced. Priming for cDNA synthesis came from both the TCR alpha and TCR beta constant segments. Libraries were amplified in two PCR steps, with sample barcodes and sequencing adapters added in the second step. Sequencing of libraries was done on Illumina HiSeq 2500 (2x100 bp) or NovaSeq (2x150 bp). For the original study's pipeline: MIGEC handled demultiplexing of reads and collapsing into UMI consensus sequences, while MiXCR performed V(D)J alignment. Clonotypes responding to the vaccine were identified with edgeR on replicate PBMC samples, with the criteria of FDR below 0.01 and a log2 fold change above 5 up to day 15. Each bulk clonotype received a CD4 or CD8 identity based on whether the sequenced CD4 or CD8 repertoire contained that clonotype at higher abundance. TCRdb cleaned the public reads at Q25 with fastp, built clones with MiXCR and kept in-frame beta chains. Rows matching on CDR3 protein sequence are summarized as one entry with the most common DNA and genes. Clone size and V and J calls follow TCRdb, not the original study. The sample contains about 630,000 distinct CDR3 sequences, approximately 13% of them found a single time. The biggest ten clones account for about 15% of the sample.

Ends trimmed: V by 4 bases, J by 0 bases; bases unmatched to a gene: 9. CDR1 is given as SGHAT and CDR2 as FQNNGV, both from the germline V gene. Including cysteine and phenylalanine, the CDR3 has 19 amino acids. Only the CDR3 part of the read is kept: 57 bases, read in frame from the first base. According to the study, the label for this sample's treatment or condition signals: live attenuated yellow fever vaccine strain. Two biological replicates of bulk PBMCs were collected at each blood-draw timepoint. A standard Ficoll-Paque protocol was used to isolate PBMCs from peripheral blood. RNA was extracted with TriZol from bulk PBMCs, CD4 and CD8 fractions, and dextramer-positive and dextramer-negative fractions.

This material consisted of PBMCs, taken on the day of the yellow fever booster vaccination. The receptor comes from a man under 40 who received the YFV17D yellow fever vaccine. The chain is made from TRBV11-2 and TRBJ2-6; TRBD2 fits 10 bases in the junction. At the DNA level, the sequence is TGTGCCAGCAGCTCCCTAGGGGCTAGCGGGAGCTCTGGGGCCAACGTCCTGACTTTC. Its product reads: CASSSLGASGSSGANVLTF. Joined to the reference TRBV11-2 and TRBJ2-6 proteins, this CDR3 gives the full variable domain: EAGVAQSPRYKIIEKRQSVAFWCNPISGHATLYWYQQILGQGPKLLIQFQNNGVVDDSQLPKDRFSAERLKGVDSTLKIQPAKLEDSAVYLCASSSLGASGSSGANVLTFGAGSRLTVL.